This T cell receptor beta chain was documented in a study of blood T cell repertoires in COVID-19. Methods used by the authors: Estimated nucleated cell counts came from reference gene primer amplification. The table came from immunoSEQ multiplex PCR; TCRdb's copy has only in-frame clones and leaves some out. The V and J calls and clone size are taken from that table; D and trimming were inferred from the DNA. Here the sample spans under 250,000 clones, approximately 87% being singletons. This sequence originates from an older woman with active or convalescent COVID-19. Material for sequencing was peripheral blood.

CDR3 residues: CASSLALGGDEKLFF. DNA of the CDR3: TGTGCCAGCAGCCTGGCCCTGGGAGGCGATGAAAAACTGTTTTTT. This chain joins TRBV11-1 and TRBJ1-4; unclear D gene. Germline assignment: CDR1 SGHAT and CDR2 FQDESV (reference sequence). V was trimmed by 5 bases and J by 6 bases, leaving 16 bases between them. The CDR3 consists of 15 residues.